Given below is one T cell receptor beta chain in context. There is no known antigen for this receptor. No clone much larger than this one lies a single base away; base qualities are absent. Using the deep immunoSEQ assay, multiplex PCR amplified TCR CDR3 regions from genomic DNA. Extracted genomic DNA from each cell subset was spread evenly across all wells of several immunoSEQ 96-well plates, with each plate serving as a replicate. For sorted subsets, each replicate PCR was loaded with around 220 ng genomic DNA, equivalent to some 27,000 T cell genomes. Purified libraries were quantified with a Qubit 3.0 fluorometer, sized on a Bioanalyzer 2100, and re-quantified with the KAPA Library Quantification kit. Every immunoSEQ 96-well plate was sequenced on a dedicated single-read 150-cycle Illumina NextSeq 550 flow cell. The authors processed their data as follows. Because the immunoSEQ output held only junctional sequences and lacked quality scores, the filtering could not match the filtering applied to full-length reads. To assign V/J genes and CDR3, sequences were annotated against IMGT germline references using PyIR, a Python wrapper for IgBLAST v1.9. Any read was removed if the V/J assignment was weak (E-value above 1e-6), the CDR3 was missing, or the read contained stop codons, out-of-frame junctions, or ambiguous translated residues. A V3J clonotype was defined by an identical inferred V gene, J gene, and CDR3 amino acid sequence. Percentage overlap between repertoires was calculated by dividing the number of shared unique clonotypes by the size of the smaller repertoire. RTK rarefaction, the Chao1 estimator, and Recon v2.1 estimates of unobserved clonotypes were used to assess repertoire richness. For all TCRbeta clonotypes obtained by the gDNA method from four donors, generation probabilities were computed with OLGA. TCRdb stores this immuneACCESS table with in-frame sequences only. Part of the clones is absent; in the studies checked, under half of the shortfall reflects unresolved V genes, and no reason is known for the rest. The DNA was the basis for D and trimming; V, J and clone size are from that table. The table for this sample lists about 820,000 clones; almost 95% of them were counted only once. The ten largest clones represent around 24% of the sample.

These data are taken from a study of shared clonotypes between healthy human individuals (dated by TCRdb to 2018 to 2021). Broadly, across the study: The cohort included three men and a couple of women between 18 and 49 years of age. For each donor, three plates each were used for CD4 naive and CD4 memory, two plates were used for CD8 naive, and one plate was used for CD8 memory. To estimate repertoire size and how much clonotype sharing occurs between individuals, the study deeply sequenced the blood TCR repertoires of five healthy adults. To increase sequencing depth and limit assay-specific biases, different laboratories used diverse techniques to prepare libraries and sequence TCR repertoires. Each donor's leukapheresis produced roughly between roughly 0.85 and 9 billion PBMCs.

What the study reported, not specific to this receptor: Estimated clonotype richness was generally larger for naive than for memory subsets. When a handful of donors were compared, the shared fraction of clonotypes was about 5.5% for naive CD4, roughly 3.3% for naive CD8, 2.3% for memory CD4, and 0.4% for memory CD8. Pairwise subsampling indicated that sequencing depth was expected to affect the degree of clonotype sharing among donors. Rarefaction of sorted-subset datasets indicated incomplete sequencing despite the large sequencing depth. Because the study included a small number of donors, the genetic and exposure-history diversity represented was limited. Compared with non-shared clonotypes, the clonotypes found in all four sorted-subset donors had higher generation probabilities. Only blood was sampled, and tissue TCR repertoires likely differ from those in blood.

CD8 naive samples consisted of CD45RO-negative cells that were positively selected for CCR7, yielding a CD45RA+CCR7+ population without TemRA cells. The donors were healthy, HIV-negative adults with no recently reported acute infections or vaccinations. Every donor was a Caucasian adult residing in Nashville, Tennessee, USA. Blood was collected by leukapheresis, and PBMCs were isolated by Ficoll-Histopaque density gradient centrifugation and then cryopreserved in liquid nitrogen vapor phase. Purity and quantity of every magnetically sorted T cell population were checked by analytical flow cytometry. Genomic DNA was isolated from every sorted fraction and measured by UV absorbance on a Nanodrop 2000c. V and J are truncated by 0 bases and 0 bases respectively, leaving an intervening sequence of 9 bases. The CDR3 covers 16 residues, taking in both the cysteine and the phenylalanine. Kept here is only the CDR3 DNA, which spans 48 bases and is read in frame from base 1. CDR1 and CDR2, looked up from the germline V gene (reference sequence), are SEHNR and FQNEAQ.

The sample taken for sequencing was naive CD8+ T cells sorted from blood. Per the publication, the cell subset or site label means: CD45RA+CCR7+. The chain is made from TRBV7-9 and TRBJ1-5; too little of a D gene remains to name it. The receptor's source is a man between 25 and 39 years old in good health. The CDR3: CASSLAGEISNQPQHF. In nucleotide form, the sequence is TGTGCCAGCAGCTTAGCTGGGGAAATTAGCAATCAGCCCCAGCATTTT. When the CDR3 is completed using the reference TRBV7-9 and TRBJ1-5 genes on either side, the full variable domain is DTGVSQNPRHKITKRGQNVTFRCDPISEHNRLYWYRQTLGQGPEFLTYFQNEAQLEKSRLLSDRFSAERPKGSFSTLEIQRTEQGDSAMYLCASSLAGEISNQPQHFGDGTRLSIL.